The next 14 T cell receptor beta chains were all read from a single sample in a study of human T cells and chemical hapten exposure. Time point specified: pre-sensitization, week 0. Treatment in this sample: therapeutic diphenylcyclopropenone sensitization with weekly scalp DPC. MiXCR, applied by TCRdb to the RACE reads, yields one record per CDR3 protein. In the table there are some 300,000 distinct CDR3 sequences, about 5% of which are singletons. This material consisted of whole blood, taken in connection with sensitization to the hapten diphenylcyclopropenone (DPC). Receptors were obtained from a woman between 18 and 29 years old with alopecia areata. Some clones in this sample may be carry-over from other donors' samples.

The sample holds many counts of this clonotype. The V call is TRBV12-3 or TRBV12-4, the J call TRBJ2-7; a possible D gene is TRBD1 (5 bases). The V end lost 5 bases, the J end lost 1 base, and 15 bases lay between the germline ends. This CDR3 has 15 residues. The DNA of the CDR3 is TGTGCCAGCAGTGCCCAGGGCCTTCGTTCCTACGAGCAGTACTTC. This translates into CASSAQGLRSYEQYF.

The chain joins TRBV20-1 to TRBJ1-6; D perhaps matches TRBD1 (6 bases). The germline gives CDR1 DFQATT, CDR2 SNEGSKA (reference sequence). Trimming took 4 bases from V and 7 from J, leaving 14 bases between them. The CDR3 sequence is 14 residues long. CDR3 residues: CSANKDRTNSPLHF. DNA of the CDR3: TGCAGTGCTAATAAGGACAGAACCAATTCACCCCTCCACTTT.

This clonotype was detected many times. CDR3 loop: CSALSTGGGSYEQYF. The CDR3 DNA reads TGCAGCGCTCTCTCAACCGGGGGAGGCTCCTACGAGCAGTACTTC. The chain carries TRBV29-1 and TRBJ2-7; TRBD2 might be the D (6 bases). Trimming pared 7 bases from V and 0 bases from J, leaving 19 bases between. Germline V gives CDR1 SQVTM, CDR2 ANQGSEA. There are 15 residues in the CDR3.

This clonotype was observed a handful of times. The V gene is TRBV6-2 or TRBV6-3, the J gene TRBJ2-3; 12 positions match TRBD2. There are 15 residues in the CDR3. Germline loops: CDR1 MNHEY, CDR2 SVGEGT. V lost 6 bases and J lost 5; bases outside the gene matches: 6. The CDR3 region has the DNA TGTGCCAGCAGCCCTAGCGGGGGGGCGGAAGATACGCAGTATTTT. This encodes CASSPSGGAEDTQYF.

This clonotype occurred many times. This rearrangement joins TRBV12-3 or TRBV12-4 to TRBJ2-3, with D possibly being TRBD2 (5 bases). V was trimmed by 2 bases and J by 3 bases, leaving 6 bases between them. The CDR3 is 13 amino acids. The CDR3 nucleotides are TGTGCCAGCAGTTTACCGGGGACAGATACGCAGTATTTT. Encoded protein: CASSLPGTDTQYF.

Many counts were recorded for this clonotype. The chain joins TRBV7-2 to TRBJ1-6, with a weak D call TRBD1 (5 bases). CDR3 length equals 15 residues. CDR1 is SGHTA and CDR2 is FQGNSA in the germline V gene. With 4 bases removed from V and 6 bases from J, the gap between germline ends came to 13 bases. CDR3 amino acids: CASSSIRAPNSPLHF. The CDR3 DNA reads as TGTGCCAGCAGCTCAATCAGGGCTCCTAATTCACCCCTCCACTTT.

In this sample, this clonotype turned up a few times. The CDR3 DNA sequence: TGTGCCAGCAGCTTAGCGATTTCGACCGTGGGCGGCAATCAGCCCCAGCATTTT. Protein sequence: CASSLAISTVGGNQPQHF. The chain links TRBV7-8 to TRBJ1-5; D remains ambiguous. V was shortened by 0 bases and J by 2 bases, with 17 bases between the two germline ends. The CDR3 has 18 amino acids. Germline-derived CDR1 and CDR2 are SGHVS and FQNEAQ.

The CDR3 reads CATSGLRDSYQPQHF. CDR3 nucleotides: TGTGCCACCAGTGGCCTCCGGGACAGCTATCAGCCCCAGCATTTT. The genes are TRBV24-1 and TRBJ1-5; 7 bases match TRBD1. The CDR3 is made up of 15 amino acids. J gave up 5 bases and V 5 bases, and 8 bases lay outside the gene matches. CDR1 and CDR2 (germline): KGHDR, SFDVKD.

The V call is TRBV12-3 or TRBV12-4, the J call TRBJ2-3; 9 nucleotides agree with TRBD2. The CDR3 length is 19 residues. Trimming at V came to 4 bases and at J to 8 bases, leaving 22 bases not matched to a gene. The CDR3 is CASSSLGGGASSPPGTQYF. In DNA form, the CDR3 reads TGTGCCAGCAGTTCCCTCGGCGGGGGGGCTTCGTCCCCACCGGGTACGCAGTATTTT.

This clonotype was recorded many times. Here the CDR3 reads CASSVVANTEAFF. The CDR3 DNA reads TGTGCCAGCAGCGTAGTAGCGAACACTGAAGCTTTCTTT. The chain recombines TRBV9 with TRBJ1-1; D gene uncertain. V was cut by 0 bases and J by 1 base, with 4 bases left in between. The CDR3 totals 13 residues. Germline CDR1 is SGDLS and CDR2 is YYNGEE.

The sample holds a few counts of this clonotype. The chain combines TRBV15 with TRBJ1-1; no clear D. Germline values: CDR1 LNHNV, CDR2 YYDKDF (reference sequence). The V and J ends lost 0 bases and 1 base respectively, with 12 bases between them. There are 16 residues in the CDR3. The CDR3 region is CATSREIGEGNTEAFF. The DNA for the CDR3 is TGTGCCACCAGCAGAGAGATAGGAGAAGGGAACACTGAAGCTTTCTTT. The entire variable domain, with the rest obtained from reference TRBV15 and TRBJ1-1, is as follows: DAMVIQNPRYQVTQFGKPVTLSCSQTLNHNVMYWYQQKSSQAPKLLFHYYDKDFNNEADTPDNFQSRRPNTSFCFLDIRSPGLGDTAMYLCATSREIGEGNTEAFFGQGTRLTVV.

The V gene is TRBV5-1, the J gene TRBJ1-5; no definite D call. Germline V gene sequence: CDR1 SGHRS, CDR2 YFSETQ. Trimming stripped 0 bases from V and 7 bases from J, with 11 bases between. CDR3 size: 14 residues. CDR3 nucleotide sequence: TGCGCCAGCAGCTTGGCCCCGGGAGAGCAGCCCCAGCATTTT. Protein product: CASSLAPGEQPQHF. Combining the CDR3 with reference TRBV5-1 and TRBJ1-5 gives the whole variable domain KAGVTQTPRYLIKTRGQQVTLSCSPISGHRSVSWYQQTPGQGLQFLFEYFSETQRNKGNFPGRFSGRQFSNSRSEMNVSTLELGDSALYLCASSLAPGEQPQHFGDGTRLSIL.

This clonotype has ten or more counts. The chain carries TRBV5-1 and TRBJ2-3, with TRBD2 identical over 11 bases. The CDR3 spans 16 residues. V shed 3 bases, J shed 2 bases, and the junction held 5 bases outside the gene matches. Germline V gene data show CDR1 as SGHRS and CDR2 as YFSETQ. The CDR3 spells CASSSTSGGTTDTQYF. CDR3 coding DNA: TGCGCCAGCAGCTCCACTAGCGGGGGTACCACAGATACGCAGTATTTT.

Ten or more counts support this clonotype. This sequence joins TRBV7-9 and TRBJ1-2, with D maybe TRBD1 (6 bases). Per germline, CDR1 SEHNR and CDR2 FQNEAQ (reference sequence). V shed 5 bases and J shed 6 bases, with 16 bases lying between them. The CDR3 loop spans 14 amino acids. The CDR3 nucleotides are TGTGCCAGCAGCCTCAGGCGGGGGGCTAATGGCTACACCTTC. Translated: CASSLRRGANGYTF.